This TCR beta chain was identified during a study of shared clonotypes between healthy human individuals. Data came from immunoSEQ multiplex PCR; TCRdb stores just in-frame clones and leaves some out. The table has approximately 2.1 million clones, 85% to 95% seen once. The source of this sequence is a man between 18 and 35 years old in good health. Some clones in this sample may be carry-over from other donors' samples. Sample: naive CD4+ T cells from PBMCs. As for subset: CD45RA+ positively selected.

The CDR3 DNA is TGTGCCAGTAGTATCCGGGCAGACAACTATGGCTACACCTTC. Its protein product is CASSIRADNYGYTF. The rearrangement joins TRBV19 to TRBJ1-2; D remains ambiguous. Germline V gives CDR1 LNHDA, CDR2 SQIVND (reference sequence). CDR3 length equals 14 residues. The germline V and J ends were trimmed by 3 bases and 2 bases, with 10 bases remaining between them.